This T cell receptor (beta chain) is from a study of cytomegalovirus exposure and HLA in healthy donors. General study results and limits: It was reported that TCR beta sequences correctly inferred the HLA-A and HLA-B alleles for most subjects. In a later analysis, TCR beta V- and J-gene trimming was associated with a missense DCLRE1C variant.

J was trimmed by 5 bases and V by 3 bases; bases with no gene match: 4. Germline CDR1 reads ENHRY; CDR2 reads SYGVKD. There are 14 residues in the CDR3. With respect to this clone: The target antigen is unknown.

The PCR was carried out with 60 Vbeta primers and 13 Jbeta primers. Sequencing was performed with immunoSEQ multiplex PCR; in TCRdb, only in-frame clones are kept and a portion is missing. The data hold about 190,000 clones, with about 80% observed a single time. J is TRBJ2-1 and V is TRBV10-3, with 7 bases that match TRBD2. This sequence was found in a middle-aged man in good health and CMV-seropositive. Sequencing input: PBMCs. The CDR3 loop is CAISDGTTNNEQFF. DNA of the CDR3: TGTGCCATCAGTGACGGGACTACAAACAATGAGCAGTTCTTC.